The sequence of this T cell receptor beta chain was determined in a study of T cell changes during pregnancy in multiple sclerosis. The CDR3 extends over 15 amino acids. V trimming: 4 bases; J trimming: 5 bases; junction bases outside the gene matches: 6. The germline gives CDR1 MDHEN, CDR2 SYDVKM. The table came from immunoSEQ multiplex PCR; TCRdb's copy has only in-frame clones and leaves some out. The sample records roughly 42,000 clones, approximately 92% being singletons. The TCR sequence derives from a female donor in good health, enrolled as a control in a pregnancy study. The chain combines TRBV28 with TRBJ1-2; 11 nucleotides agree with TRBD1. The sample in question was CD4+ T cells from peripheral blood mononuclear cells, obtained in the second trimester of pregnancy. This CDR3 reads CASSSPGTGGYGYTF. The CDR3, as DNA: TGTGCCAGCAGTTCACCCGGGACAGGGGGGTATGGCTACACCTTC.